Detailed here is one T cell receptor beta chain. Its specificity is not known. This record belongs to a study of T cell therapy after organ transplantation. General study findings and limits: Reconstitution after therapy seemingly combined transferred and product-undetected endogenous clonotypes. Minimal repertoire change after therapy followed marked pretherapy expansions in nonresponders.

Produced via immunoSEQ multiplex PCR; TCRdb's table is partial and in-frame only. The sample shows about 50,000 clones, approximately 94% of them seen only once. CDR3 length equals 13 residues. V lost 4 bases and J 4 bases, leaving 12 bases between the germline ends. In germline, CDR1 is SGHRS, CDR2 YFSETQ. The sequence derives from a human patient who had received a solid organ transplant and had CMV disease. Sequencing was performed on CD8+ T cells from blood, taken before autologous CMV-specific T cell therapy. V is TRBV5-1 and J is TRBJ2-7, with D perhaps being TRBD1 or TRBD2 (5 bases each). The CDR3, as DNA: TGCGCCAGCAGCCCGGGACGGCAATACGAGCAGTACTTC. Amino acid sequence: CASSPGRQYEQYF.